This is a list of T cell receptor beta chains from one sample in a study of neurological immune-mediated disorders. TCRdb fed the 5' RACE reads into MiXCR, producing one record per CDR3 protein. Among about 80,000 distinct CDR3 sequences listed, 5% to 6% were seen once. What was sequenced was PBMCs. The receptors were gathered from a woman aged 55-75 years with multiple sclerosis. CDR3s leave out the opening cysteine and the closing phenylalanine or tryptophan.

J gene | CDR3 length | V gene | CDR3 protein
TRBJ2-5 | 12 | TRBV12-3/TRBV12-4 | ASSLVSRDETQY
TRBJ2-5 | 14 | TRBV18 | ASSPLGQGSRETQY
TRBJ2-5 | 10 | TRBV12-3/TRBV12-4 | ASSSIQETQY
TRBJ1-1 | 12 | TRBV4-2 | ASSHDRMNTEAF
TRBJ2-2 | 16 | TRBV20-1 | SARGFALAGKNTGELF
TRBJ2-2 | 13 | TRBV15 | ATSWGTANTGELF
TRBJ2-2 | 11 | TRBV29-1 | SVDSGYTGELF
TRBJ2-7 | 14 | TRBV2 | ASSYPWDRGHLEQY
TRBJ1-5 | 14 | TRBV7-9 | ASSLGTGSFNQPQH
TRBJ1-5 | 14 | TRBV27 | ASSLISGRTNQPQH
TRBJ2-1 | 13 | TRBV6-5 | ASSRDTHSYNEQF
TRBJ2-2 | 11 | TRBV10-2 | ASRPRGSRELF
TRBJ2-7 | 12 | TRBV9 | ASSVVQDPGEQY
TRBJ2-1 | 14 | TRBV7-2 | ASSRLSRTGVHEQF
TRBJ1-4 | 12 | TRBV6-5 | ASAPEDSGEKLF
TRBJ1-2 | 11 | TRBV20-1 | SARTGQGDGYT
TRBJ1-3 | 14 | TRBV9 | ASSGYRVSSGNTIY
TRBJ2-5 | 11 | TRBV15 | ATSHRLLETQY
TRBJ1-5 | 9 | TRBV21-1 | ASSPNQPQH
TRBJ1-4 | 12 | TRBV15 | ATSTGQGGEKLF
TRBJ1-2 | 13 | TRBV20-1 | SARRTGIGDYGYT
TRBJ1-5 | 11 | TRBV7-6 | ASSLTGGEPQH
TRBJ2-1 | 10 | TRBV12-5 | ASSTGGDEQF
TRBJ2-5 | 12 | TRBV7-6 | ASSPNSLEGTQY
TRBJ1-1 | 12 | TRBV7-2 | ASSLGILGAEAF
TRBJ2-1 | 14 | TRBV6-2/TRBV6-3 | ASSYSMGGASDEQF
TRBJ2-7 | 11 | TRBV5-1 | ASSLGGPDEQY
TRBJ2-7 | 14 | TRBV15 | ATSGRDRGLFYEQY
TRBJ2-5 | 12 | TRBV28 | ASSSGGVGETQY
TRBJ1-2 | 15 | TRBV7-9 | ASTPSLSLSNIYGYT
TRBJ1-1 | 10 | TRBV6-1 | ASSEVGRDAF
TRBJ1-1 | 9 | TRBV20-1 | SEGSNTEAF
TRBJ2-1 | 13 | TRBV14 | ASSPRGGRYNEQF
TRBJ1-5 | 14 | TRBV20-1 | SALRGGALGYQPQH
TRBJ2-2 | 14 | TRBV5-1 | ASRNFGGANTGELF
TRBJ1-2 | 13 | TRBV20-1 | SARPPGISPYGYT
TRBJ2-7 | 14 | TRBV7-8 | ASSIANPGLGDEQY
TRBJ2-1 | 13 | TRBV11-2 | ASSDAGGLTGEQF
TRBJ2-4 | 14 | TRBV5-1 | ASNLLAGGSKNIQY
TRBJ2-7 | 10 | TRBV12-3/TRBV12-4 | ASSQAGFKQY
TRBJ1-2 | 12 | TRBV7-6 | ASSLVQGSYGYT
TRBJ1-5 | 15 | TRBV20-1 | SARLEGGLGSNQPQH
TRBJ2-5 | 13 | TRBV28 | ASSLAGGPRETQY
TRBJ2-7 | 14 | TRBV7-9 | ASSYPLSGGSYEQY
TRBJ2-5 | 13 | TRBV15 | ATSRVPAMEETQY
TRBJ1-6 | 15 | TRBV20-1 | SARVGTGDSYNSPLH
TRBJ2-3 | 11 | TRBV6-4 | ASSYKTETEQY
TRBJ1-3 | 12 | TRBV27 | ASSFIGAGNTIY
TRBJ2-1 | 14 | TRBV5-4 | ASSPLLAGLGNEQF
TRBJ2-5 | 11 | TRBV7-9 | ASSSRGPETQY
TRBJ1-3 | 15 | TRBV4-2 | ASSYRPGTEAGNTIY
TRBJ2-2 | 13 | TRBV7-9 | ASSKSRGYTGELF
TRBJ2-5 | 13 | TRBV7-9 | ASSTRGQGVKTQY
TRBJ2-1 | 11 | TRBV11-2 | ASSLGTSGGVF
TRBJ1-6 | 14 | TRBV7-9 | ASSQGQGFYNSPLH
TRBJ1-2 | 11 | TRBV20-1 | SARDVQLYGYT
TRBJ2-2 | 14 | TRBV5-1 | ASSPALTGPTGELF